This T cell receptor beta chain was sequenced for a study of blood T cells in healthy people across ages. A second about 7 to 11 cycle PCR used barcoded and J-beta primers. TCRdb re-analysed the 5' RACE reads in MiXCR, keeping a single row per CDR3 protein. This table has 910,000 or so distinct CDR3 sequences, around 54% appearing once. The sample providers were healthy Caucasian people from Russia, aged about 6 to 95. Trimming removed 0 bases from V and 7 bases from J, with 14 bases in between. Germline loops: CDR1 SGHRS, CDR2 YFSETQ. There are 15 residues in the CDR3. Source material: blood. The chain couples TRBV5-1 to TRBJ2-1; unclear D gene. The receptor's source is a woman between 55 and 75 years old in good health. The DNA for the CDR3 is TGCGCCAGCAGCTTGGACCGAGTAGCCGTTAATGAGCAGTTCTTC. Translation: CASSLDRVAVNEQFF.